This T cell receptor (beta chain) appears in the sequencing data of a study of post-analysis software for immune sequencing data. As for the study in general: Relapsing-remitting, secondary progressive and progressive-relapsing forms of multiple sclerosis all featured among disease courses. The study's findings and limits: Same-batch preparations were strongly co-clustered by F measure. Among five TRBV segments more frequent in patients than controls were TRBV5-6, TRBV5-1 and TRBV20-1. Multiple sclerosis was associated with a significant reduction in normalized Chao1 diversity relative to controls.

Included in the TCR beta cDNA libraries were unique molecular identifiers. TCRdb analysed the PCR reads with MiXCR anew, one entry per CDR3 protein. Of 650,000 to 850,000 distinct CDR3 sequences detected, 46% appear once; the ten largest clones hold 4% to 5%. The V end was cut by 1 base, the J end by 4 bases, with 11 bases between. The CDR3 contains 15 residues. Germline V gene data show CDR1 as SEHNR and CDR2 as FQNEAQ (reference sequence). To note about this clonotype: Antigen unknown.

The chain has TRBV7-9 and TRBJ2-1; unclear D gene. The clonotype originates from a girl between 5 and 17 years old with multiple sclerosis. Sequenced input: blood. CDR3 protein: CASSLGRSQYNEQFF. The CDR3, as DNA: TGTGCCAGCAGCTTAGGTCGATCCCAATACAATGAGCAGTTCTTC.